These 2 T cell receptor beta chains came from one sample sequenced in a study of cytomegalovirus exposure and HLA in healthy donors. The primer mix had 60 Vbeta and 13 Jbeta primers. TCRdb's table, derived via immunoSEQ multiplex PCR, lists solely in-frame clones and lacks some. The table lists under 150,000 clones, roughly four fifths of them singletons. The sequenced sample was PBMCs. The receptor set was obtained from a man in his forties in good health and CMV-seropositive.

This chain connects TRBV2 to TRBJ2-5; 9 bases are a match to TRBD1. This CDR3 spans 12 amino acids. With V trimmed by 6 bases and J by 5 bases, 1 base remained unmatched. Germline-derived CDR1 and CDR2 are SNHLY and FYNNEI. CDR3 bases: TGTGCCAGCAGACAGGGGGCTGAGACCCAGTACTTC. Encoded protein: CASRQGAETQYF.

The chain joins TRBV30 to TRBJ1-5; weak D call: TRBD1 (5 bases). Germline V CDR1 and CDR2: GTSNPN, SVGIG (reference sequence). Deletions cut 0 bases from V and 9 bases from J, with 12 bases between. The CDR3 covers 13 residues. In DNA form, the CDR3 reads TGTGCCTGGAGTGTGGCAGGGAAGGCGCCCCAGCATTTT. This sequence encodes CAWSVAGKAPQHF.